This T cell receptor (beta chain) was profiled in a study of technical replicates of blood from several donors. Assay: immunoSEQ multiplex PCR; the TCRdb copy retains only in-frame clones and omits some. This sample yields 75,000 to 100,000 clones, of which roughly 94% are seen a single time; 0.2% to 0.25% belongs to the top ten. This receptor was obtained from a human donor in good health. The specimen was T cells isolated from PBMCs.

The CDR3, as DNA: TGCGCCAGCAGCTTCCTGGAGGGGGAGACCCAGTACTTC. Translating gives CASSFLEGETQYF. The chain uses TRBV5-1 and TRBJ2-5, with D perhaps matching TRBD2 (6 bases). Deletions cut 2 bases from V and 5 bases from J, with 10 bases between. The CDR3 sequence is 13 residues long. The germline gives CDR1 SGHRS, CDR2 YFSETQ.